Presented here are 16 T cell receptor beta chains from one specimen sequenced in a study of shared clonotypes between healthy human individuals. Some clones are missing from TCRdb's copy, which holds only in-frame ones; the method was immunoSEQ multiplex PCR. The repertoire includes around 980,000 clones, 70% to 80% of them detected once, and roughly 0.61% sits in the top ten. The sequencing input was memory CD4+ T cells from PBMCs. The subset was: CD45RA-negative fraction. These receptors were collected from a man between 18 and 29 years old in good health. Some clones in this sample may be carry-over from other donors' samples.

CDR3 protein: CATSSGEGRASSYEQYF. CDR3 nucleotides: TGTGCCACCAGCAGCGGGGAGGGCAGGGCAAGCTCCTACGAGCAGTACTTC. The V and J genes are TRBV15 and TRBJ2-7, with TRBD2 identical over 7 bases. Trimming cost V 3 bases and J 0 bases; bases outside gene matches: 11. There are 17 residues in the CDR3. The germline gives CDR1 LNHNV, CDR2 YYDKDF (reference sequence).

The chain links TRBV6-6 to TRBJ2-3; 10 bases fit TRBD2. Losses at the gene ends were 3 bases for V and 6 bases for J; bases not matched to a gene: 9. The CDR3 runs to 16 residues. Germline values: CDR1 MNHNY, CDR2 SVGAGI (reference sequence). CDR3 region: CASSYSWLAGVDTQYF. DNA for the CDR3: TGTGCCAGCAGTTATTCATGGCTAGCGGGAGTCGATACGCAGTATTTT.

The rearrangement links TRBV28 to TRBJ2-1, with D possibly being TRBD1 (5 bases). Trimming pared 4 bases from V and 0 bases from J, leaving 16 bases between. The germline gives CDR1 MDHEN, CDR2 SYDVKM. The CDR3 has 17 residues. In nucleotides, the CDR3 is TGTGCCAGCAGTTCCTCACTGGGGCTAAGCTCCTACAATGAGCAGTTCTTC. This gives the protein CASSSSLGLSSYNEQFF.

This clone was recorded a few times. The J gene is TRBJ2-5, the V gene TRBV7-6; D is unresolved. Germline CDR1 and CDR2: SGHVS and FNYEAQ. This CDR3 spans 13 amino acids. Trimming stripped 5 bases from V and 1 base from J, with 8 bases between. The CDR3: CASSPRPQETQYF. The CDR3 nucleotides read TGTGCCAGCAGCCCCCGTCCCCAAGAGACCCAGTACTTC. The full variable domain, completed using reference TRBV7-6 and TRBJ2-5, is GAGVSQSPRYKVTKRGQDVALRCDPISGHVSLYWYRQALGQGPEFLTYFNYEAQQDKSGLPNDRFSAERPEGSISTLTIQRTEQRDSAMYRCASSPRPQETQYFGPGTRLLVL.

This rearrangement joins TRBV7-2 to TRBJ2-7; TRBD2 matches at 10 bases. J was trimmed by 5 bases and V by 5 bases; bases with no gene match: 6. The CDR3 totals 14 residues. From germline, CDR1 is SGHTA and CDR2 FQGNSA. The CDR3 region is CASSRGLAENEQYF. CDR3 in DNA: TGTGCCAGCAGCCGTGGACTAGCGGAGAACGAGCAGTACTTC.

This chain connects TRBV11-3 to TRBJ2-1, with TRBD2 identical over 8 bases. Germline V gene sequence: CDR1 SGHNT, CDR2 YENEEA. The CDR3 loop spans 17 amino acids. The ends lost 5 bases at V and 7 bases at J; junction bases unmatched: 16. This CDR3 reads CASSVGAGGGRSNEQFF. In DNA form, the CDR3 reads TGTGCCAGCAGCGTAGGGGCGGGAGGAGGACGTAGTAATGAGCAGTTCTTC.

The V gene is TRBV4-2, the J gene TRBJ1-1, with D perhaps matching TRBD1 (6 bases). CDR1 LGHNA and CDR2 YNFKEQ come from the germline V gene. Deletions cut 1 base from V and 4 bases from J, with 16 bases between. The CDR3 loop spans 16 amino acids. CDR3 amino acids: CASSQAYEGDPTEAFF. The CDR3 nucleotides are TGTGCCAGCAGCCAAGCATACGAGGGGGATCCCACTGAAGCTTTCTTT.

This clone was recorded only once. The genes are TRBV7-2 and TRBJ2-1, with 13 bases lining up with TRBD2. Unmatched junction bases numbered 13, after V lost 5 bases and J lost 9 bases. This CDR3 is 17 amino acids long. CDR1 SGHTA and CDR2 FQGNSA come from the germline V gene. The CDR3 DNA reads as TGTGCCAGCAGCCAAAAAACCGGGACTAGCGGGATAGTTGAGCAGTTCTTC. Residues: CASSQKTGTSGIVEQFF.

Worth noting for this clone: This sample also contains other DNA sequences that code for the same CDR3. The chain employs TRBV2 and TRBJ2-4; 8 positions match TRBD1. Germline V CDR1 and CDR2: SNHLY, FYNNEI. J was trimmed by 4 bases and V by 4 bases; bases with no gene match: 3. CDR3 length: 14 residues. CDR3 coding DNA: TGTGCCAGCAGTGCCGGGACAGGTAAAAACATTCAGTACTTC. Protein product: CASSAGTGKNIQYF.

This chain links TRBV10-3 with TRBJ1-2, with D possibly TRBD1 on 5 matching bases. The V and J ends lost 5 bases and 4 bases respectively, with 14 bases between them. The CDR3 extends over 14 amino acids. CDR1 and CDR2 from the germline V gene are ENHRY and SYGVKD. This chain's CDR3 is CAISRGDQVYGYTF. The CDR3 DNA sequence: TGTGCCATCAGTCGGGGGGACCAGGTCTATGGCTACACCTTC.

CDR3 sequence reads: CASSLTRGSQTYEQYF. CDR3 in DNA: TGTGCCAGCAGCCTAACCCGGGGCTCCCAAACCTACGAGCAGTACTTC. The genes are TRBV11-3 and TRBJ2-7; D is tentatively TRBD1 or TRBD2 (5 bases each). Germline lookup yields CDR1 SGHNT and CDR2 YENEEA. The V end lost 5 bases, the J end lost 2 bases, and 19 bases lay between the germline ends. The CDR3 covers 16 residues.

The chain carries TRBV11-2 and TRBJ2-7; 16 bases agree with TRBD2. The V segment lost 2 bases and the J segment 5 bases; nucleotides outside the gene matches: 6. The CDR3 runs 17 residues. Germline V gene sequence: CDR1 SGHAT, CDR2 FQNNGV. The CDR3 reads CASSLRGLAGGSDEQYF. CDR3 bases: TGTGCCAGCAGCTTAAGGGGACTAGCGGGAGGGTCTGACGAGCAGTACTTC. Looking up the rest from reference TRBV11-2 and TRBJ2-7 gives the full variable domain: EAGVAQSPRYKIIEKRQSVAFWCNPISGHATLYWYQQILGQGPKLLIQFQNNGVVDDSQLPKDRFSAERLKGVDSTLKIQPAKLEDSAVYLCASSLRGLAGGSDEQYFGPGTRLTVT.

The V call is TRBV29-1, the J call TRBJ1-5, with 8 bases aligning to TRBD1. The CDR3 runs to 13 residues. From germline, CDR1 is SQVTM and CDR2 ANQGSEA. Germline trimming cut 6 bases from V and 1 base from J; bases unmatched to any gene: 2. CDR3 amino acids: CSVQGASNQPQHF. The CDR3 DNA follows: TGCAGCGTGCAGGGGGCCAGCAATCAGCCCCAGCATTTT.

J is TRBJ1-1 and V is TRBV9, with 8 nucleotides matching TRBD1. The CDR3 has 15 residues. The germline CDR1 and CDR2 sequences are SGDLS and YYNGEE. The V segment lost 2 bases and the J segment 5 bases; nucleotides outside the gene matches: 8. The CDR3 DNA sequence: TGTGCCAGCAGCGTTTCCGGACAGGGAGTGACTGAAGCTTTCTTT. Protein: CASSVSGQGVTEAFF.

Regarding this clone: Other DNA sequences in this sample translate to the same CDR3. The rearrangement uses TRBV7-2 and TRBJ2-1, with D unresolved. The CDR3 is made up of 12 amino acids. Per the germline V gene, CDR1 is SGHTA and CDR2 is FQGNSA. The V end was cut by 5 bases, the J end by 7 bases, with 9 bases between. In nucleotides, the CDR3 is TGTGCCAGCAGCCGTCAAGGTAATGAGCAGTTCTTC. Residues: CASSRQGNEQFF.

This chain links TRBV28 with TRBJ2-7, with 9 bases identical to TRBD1. V trimming: 5 bases; J trimming: 5 bases; junction bases outside the gene matches: 13. Germline V CDR1 and CDR2: MDHEN, SYDVKM. The CDR3 contains 16 residues. DNA of the CDR3: TGTGCCAGCAGTACCCCGGGACAGGGACGCGGCAACGAGCAGTACTTC. This translates into CASSTPGQGRGNEQYF.